This is a list of T cell receptor beta chains from one sample in a study of cytomegalovirus exposure and HLA in healthy donors. TCRdb's copy holds only in-frame clones and misses some; the assay was immunoSEQ multiplex PCR. The profile shows about 150,000 clones, over 70% of them singletons. Sequencing was performed on PBMCs. These TCRs come from a man aged 25-45 years in good health and CMV-seropositive. CDR3s include the opening cysteine and the closing phenylalanine or tryptophan. The D gene is left open where the match is weak. The size field is filled for only some rows; it gives once, few, many or a size class.

V	J	D	length	size	DNA	CDR3
TRBV27	TRBJ2-5	TRBD2	15	NA	TGTGCCAGCAGTGGATCAAGACTAGCAGGGGAGACCCAGTACTTC	CASSGSRLAGETQYF
TRBV11-3	TRBJ2-7	TRBD2	13	NA	TGTGCCAGCAGCTTGCGGGGGTCCTACGAGCAGTACTTC	CASSLRGSYEQYF
TRBV2	TRBJ2-2	TRBD1	13	NA	TGTGCCAGCCTGACAGGGTACACCGGGGAGCTGTTTTTT	CASLTGYTGELFF
TRBV4-2	TRBJ1-4	TRBD1	16	NA	TGTGCCAGCAGCCAAGATCGGGGACAGGGGGCCCGGAAAGTGTTTTTT	CASSQDRGQGARKVFF
TRBV5-4	TRBJ1-4	TRBD1	15	NA	TGTGCCAGCAGCTTGAAAGGGGGCATCGCTGAAAAACTGTTTTTT	CASSLKGGIAEKLFF
TRBV5-1	TRBJ1-2	NA	13	NA	TGCGCCAGCAGCCGGACAGATTTCTATGGCTACACCTTC	CASSRTDFYGYTF
TRBV5-1	TRBJ1-1	NA	15	NA	TGCGCCAGCAGCTTGAAGGAGAGGGTGAACACTGAAGCTTTCTTT	CASSLKERVNTEAFF
TRBV19	TRBJ1-4	NA	15	NA	TGTGCCAGTAGTATCTTCGATCCGGAGGATGAAAAACTGTTTTTT	CASSIFDPEDEKLFF
TRBV27	TRBJ2-7	TRBD1	15	NA	TGTGCCAGCAGTCTTAGGACAGGGCTCTCCTACGAGCAGTACTTC	CASSLRTGLSYEQYF
TRBV7-6	TRBJ2-2	TRBD2	16	few	TGTGCCAGCAGCTTAGATAGCGGGAGTATTACCGGGGAGCTGTTTTTT	CASSLDSGSITGELFF
TRBV15	TRBJ1-4	TRBD1	15	NA	TGTGCCACCAGCAAAAGGACAGGGGAGAGTGAAAAACTGTTTTTT	CATSKRTGESEKLFF
TRBV6-1	TRBJ1-4	NA	14	NA	TGTGCCAGCGGGCCCTGGAAATCTAATGAAAAACTGTTTTTT	CASGPWKSNEKLFF
TRBV29-1	TRBJ2-2	NA	16	NA	TGCAGCGTTGGGTACCCGGGTAGAGCTAACACCGGGGAGCTGTTTTTT	CSVGYPGRANTGELFF
TRBV27	TRBJ2-3	NA	15	NA	TGTGCCAGCAGTGAAAGAACAGGTGTCACAGATACGCAGTATTTT	CASSERTGVTDTQYF
TRBV4-3	TRBJ1-3	NA	15	NA	TGCGCCAGCAGCCAAGATTACATCTCTGGAAACACCATATATTTT	CASSQDYISGNTIYF
TRBV9	TRBJ1-3	TRBD1	19	NA	TGTGCCAGCAGCGTGGGCCTACGGGACAGGGTGAACGGTGGAAACACCATATATTTT	CASSVGLRDRVNGGNTIYF
TRBV27	TRBJ1-2	TRBD1	13	NA	TGTGCCAGCAGTCTCAGGGGGACCTATGGCTACACCTTC	CASSLRGTYGYTF
TRBV4-1	TRBJ2-3	NA	11	once	TGCGCCAGCAGCCAACAAGATACGCAGTATTTT	CASSQQDTQYF
TRBV11-2	TRBJ1-1	TRBD1	18	NA	TGTGCCAGCAGCTTACCCGCCGCCCGGGACAGGGGGCGGACTGAAGCTTTCTTT	CASSLPAARDRGRTEAFF
TRBV25-1	TRBJ1-2	NA	12	NA	TGTGCCAGTGGGGGAGGGGTTCTTGGCTACACCTTC	CASGGGVLGYTF
TRBV7-9	TRBJ1-5	NA	15	NA	TGTTCCAGCAGCTTGGGGGGGAATAGCAATCAGCCCCAGCATTTT	CSSSLGGNSNQPQHF
TRBV28	TRBJ2-5	NA	14	few	TGTGCCAGCAGTTTATCTGAGAATCAAGAGACCCAGTACTTC	CASSLSENQETQYF